Listed below are T cell receptor beta chains from one sample, sequenced in a study of blood T cell repertoires in COVID-19. Sequenced by immunoSEQ multiplex PCR; TCRdb stores in-frame clones only, minus some. Of about 230,000 clones detected, approximately 80% appear once; the ten largest clones hold around 27%. The material sequenced was peripheral blood. These receptors were collected from a man aged 35 to 55 with acute or convalescent COVID-19. CDR3s include the opening cysteine and the closing phenylalanine or tryptophan. D genes are given only for firm matches. Clone size is not always given. Where it is, it says once, few, many or a class for expanded clones.

CDR3aa	CDR3nt	j_gene	abundance	v_gene	d_gene
CASTPTGLAGTSTDTQYF	TGTGCCAGCACCCCGACGGGACTAGCGGGGACTAGCACAGATACGCAGTATTTT	TRBJ2-3	many	TRBV27	TRBD2
CASSPRLAGGPSYSHNEQFF	TGTGCCAGCAGCCCGCGACTAGCGGGAGGGCCTAGCTATTCCCACAATGAGCAGTTCTTC	TRBJ2-1	once	TRBV9	TRBD2
CATSRDNPGTGNTIYF	TGTGCCACCAGCAGAGATAACCCAGGGACTGGAAACACCATATATTTT	TRBJ1-3	-	TRBV15	-
CASSPGTGDEQYF	TGTGCCAGTAGTCCCGGGACAGGGGACGAGCAGTACTTC	TRBJ2-7	-	TRBV19	TRBD1
CASGDRGGAGELFF	TGTGCCAGCGGGGACAGGGGGGGCGCCGGGGAGCTGTTTTTT	TRBJ2-2	-	TRBV28	TRBD1
CASSLVPTLPNPYGYTF	TGTGCCAGCAGCTTAGTTCCGACTTTACCCAATCCCTATGGCTACACCTTC	TRBJ1-2	-	TRBV7-2	-
CASSLQGRDTDTQYF	TGCGCCAGCAGCCTACAGGGCAGGGACACAGATACGCAGTATTTT	TRBJ2-3	-	TRBV4-3	-
CASSLGLKNIQYF	TGCGCCAGCAGCTTGGGGCTCAAAAACATTCAGTACTTC	TRBJ2-4	-	TRBV5-1	-
CASSEAGPGNYGYTF	TGTGCCAGCAGTGAAGCTGGCCCAGGAAACTATGGCTACACCTTC	TRBJ1-2	-	TRBV6-1	-
CASSLKASYTGELFF	TGTGCCAGCAGCTTGAAGGCTAGCTACACCGGGGAGCTGTTTTTT	TRBJ2-2	-	TRBV5-6	-